This T cell receptor beta chain was recovered during a study of T cells in Graves' hyperthyroidism and ophthalmopathy. General observations from the study: Peripheral blood also featured most of the thyroid clonotypes expanded above 0.001. A model of 13 V-J features distinguished ophthalmopathy from stable hyperthyroidism.

This CDR3 contains 18 residues. The germline V and J ends were trimmed by 0 bases and 0 bases, with 18 bases remaining between them. CDR1 DFQATT and CDR2 SNEGSKA come from the germline V gene (reference sequence). On this clonotype: Antigen specificity is unknown.

Amplification yielded TCR beta CDR3 regions, with RNA transcripts as the source. Carried out on the TCR CDR3, a first-round RT-PCR used the HTBI primer set. TCRdb reprocessed the multiplex PCR reads with MiXCR, giving one entry per CDR3 protein. The sample has around 440,000 distinct CDR3 sequences; around 16% are singletons. The receptor was isolated from a woman younger than 35 with Graves' hyperthyroidism. V and J are TRBV20-1 and TRBJ1-3; no clear D gene. The sample taken for sequencing was blood. The CDR3 sequence: CSARDREPAPHSGNTIYF. The CDR3 DNA reads as TGCAGTGCTAGAGATCGGGAACCTGCACCACACTCTGGAAACACCATATATTTT.